This T cell receptor (beta chain) was sequenced during a study of Tregs in tolerant kidney transplant recipients. Study-wide findings and caveats: Expanding Tregs on activated donor B cells appeared to best identify donor-specific TCRbeta clones. Validation in larger populations is needed because few patients were studied. Antigen-driven expansion was suggested because donor-specific Tregs expanded more than all Tregs in tolerant patients.

The germline CDR1 and CDR2 sequences are MRHNA and SNTAGT. V was clipped by 7 bases and J by 1 base, with 10 bases between them. This CDR3 is built from 13 residues. Libraries were prepared by immunoSEQ multiplex PCR; TCRdb keeps only in-frame clonotypes and omits some of them. The sample holds some 80,000 clones, about 98% seen once. Unstimulated regulatory T cells (CD4+CD25+CD127-), CD4+CD25- non-regulatory cells, CD4 and CD8 cells were FACS-sorted from thawed PBMCs. In regard to this clone: Its specificity is unknown.

The receptor was derived from a human donor who received a combined kidney and bone marrow transplant. The chain joins TRBV6-4 to TRBJ1-1; tentatively, D is TRBD1 (6 bases). The sample in question was CD4+ T cells from blood, obtained before the transplant. The CDR3 DNA follows: TGTGCCAGCAAACAGGGACGGAACACTGAAGCTTTCTTT. It yields the protein CASKQGRNTEAFF.